Described below is a single T cell receptor beta chain sequence and its context. The germline V and J ends were trimmed by 3 bases and 9 bases, with 10 bases remaining between them. The CDR3 is made up of 12 amino acids. The germline CDR1 and CDR2 sequences are SGHRS and YFSETQ. This specimen comes from a study of T-cell memory formation after mild COVID-19. A 5'RACE reaction primed in the constant segment made cDNA libraries of TCR alpha and TCR beta, and these carried sample barcodes and UMIs. TCRdb re-called the 5' RACE reads with MiXCR, one entry per CDR3 protein. The repertoire has hundreds of thousands of distinct CDR3 sequences, 7% to 10% of them found once; the top ten carry 20% to 25%.

This sequence was found in a man in his late teens or twenties who had mild COVID-19 (a few samples of this study predate the infection). Cell type and time point are not known. The chain carries TRBV5-1 and TRBJ2-1; D call uncertain. Sequencing was carried out using PBMCs or a T cell subset sorted from them (not recorded which). CDR3 DNA sequence: TGCGCCAGCAGCTCCCCTTCGGGTGAGCAGTTCTTC. Protein sequence: CASSSPSGEQFF.